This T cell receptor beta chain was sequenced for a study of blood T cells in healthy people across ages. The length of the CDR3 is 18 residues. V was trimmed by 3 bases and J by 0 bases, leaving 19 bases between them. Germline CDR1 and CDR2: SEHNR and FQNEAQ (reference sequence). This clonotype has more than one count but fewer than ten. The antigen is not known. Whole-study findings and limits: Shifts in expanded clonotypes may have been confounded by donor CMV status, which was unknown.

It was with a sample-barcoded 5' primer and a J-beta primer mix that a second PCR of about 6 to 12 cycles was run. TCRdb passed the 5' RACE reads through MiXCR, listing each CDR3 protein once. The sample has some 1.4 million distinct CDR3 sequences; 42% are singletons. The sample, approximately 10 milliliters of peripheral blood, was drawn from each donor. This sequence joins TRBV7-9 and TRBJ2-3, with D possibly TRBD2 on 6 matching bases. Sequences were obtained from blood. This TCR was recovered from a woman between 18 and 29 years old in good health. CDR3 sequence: CASSFTSSTGASTDTQYF. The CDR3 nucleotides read TGTGCCAGCAGCTTTACTAGCTCAACCGGAGCTAGCACAGATACGCAGTATTTT.